This entry lists 29 T cell receptor beta chains sequenced from one sample in a study of cytomegalovirus exposure and HLA in healthy donors. In the PCR, 60 Vbeta and 13 Jbeta primers were used. TCRdb keeps only in-frame clones here, not all; method: immunoSEQ multiplex PCR. The sample yields approximately 110,000 clones, about 73% seen once. The sample was PBMCs. Receptors were obtained from a middle-aged woman in good health and CMV-seropositive.

The chain employs TRBV2 and TRBJ2-3; 7 bases fit TRBD2. V lost 7 bases, J lost 3 bases, and 4 bases stayed unmatched. The CDR3 consists of 13 residues. Per the germline V gene, CDR1 is SNHLY and CDR2 is FYNNEI. The CDR3 sequence: CASNGGGTDTQYF. The CDR3, as DNA: TGTGCCAGCAATGGGGGGGGTACAGATACGCAGTATTTT.

The gene calls are TRBV7-8 and TRBJ1-1; 7 bases fit TRBD1. The CDR3 is 15 amino acids. Per germline, CDR1 SGHVS and CDR2 FQNEAQ. The ends lost 4 bases at V and 1 base at J; junction bases unmatched: 6. The CDR3 loop is CASSSWGQRNTEAFF. The CDR3 region has the DNA TGTGCCAGCAGCTCCTGGGGACAGAGGAACACTGAAGCTTTCTTT.

This clone has a handful of counts. The V call is TRBV11-3, the J call TRBJ2-1; D perhaps matches TRBD2 (6 bases). Germline V gene data show CDR1 as SGHNT and CDR2 as YENEEA. CDR3 size: 16 residues. V was shortened by 0 bases and J by 8 bases, with 17 bases between the two germline ends. CDR3 sequence reads: CASSLDGGGGVDEQFF. The DNA for the CDR3 is TGTGCCAGCAGCTTAGACGGGGGAGGAGGAGTCGATGAGCAGTTCTTC. Based on the CDR3 plus reference TRBV11-3 and TRBJ2-1, the full variable domain is EAGVVQSPRYKIIEKKQPVAFWCNPISGHNTLYWYLQNLGQGPELLIRYENEEAVDDSQLPKDRFSAERLKGVDSTLKIQPAELGDSAVYLCASSLDGGGGVDEQFFGPGTRLTVL.

The chain employs TRBV14 and TRBJ2-5, with D possibly TRBD2 on 6 matching bases. Germline V CDR1 and CDR2: SGHDN, FVKESK. There are 15 residues in the CDR3. V was pared by 5 bases and J by 5 bases, with 18 bases between. The CDR3 DNA follows: TGTGCCAGCAGCAAAGCCCCCGGAGGGGTGGAGACCCAGTACTTC. Translation: CASSKAPGGVETQYF.

CDR3 in amino acids: CASSSGQGPLDEQYF. The CDR3 nucleotides are TGTGCCAGCAGCTCCGGACAGGGCCCCCTCGACGAGCAGTACTTC. The chain joins TRBV5-4 to TRBJ2-7, with 8 bases lining up with TRBD1. Germline V gives CDR1 SGHNT, CDR2 YYREEE (reference sequence). V was clipped by 3 bases and J by 5 bases; unmatched bases: 10. The CDR3 is 15 residues long.

V usage is TRBV29-1 and J usage is TRBJ1-4; D is unclear. CDR3 length: 14 residues. Trimming stripped 7 bases from V and 4 bases from J, with 16 bases between. Germline V CDR1 and CDR2: SQVTM, ANQGSEA. This chain's CDR3 is CSARSGVDNEKLFF. The CDR3 nucleotides are TGCAGCGCCCGTAGCGGGGTAGATAATGAAAAACTGTTTTTT.

The chain employs TRBV19 and TRBJ1-1, with a tentative D call TRBD1 (5 bases). CDR1 and CDR2 from the germline V gene are LNHDA and SQIVND (reference sequence). V lost 3 bases, J lost 5 bases, and 16 bases lay in between. This CDR3 comprises 15 residues. The CDR3 here is CASSMAGVTKTEAFF. The CDR3 DNA sequence: TGTGCCAGTAGTATGGCGGGGGTAACTAAAACTGAAGCTTTCTTT. The complete variable domain, with remaining parts taken from reference TRBV19 and TRBJ1-1, reads DGGITQSPKYLFRKEGQNVTLSCEQNLNHDAMYWYRQDPGQGLRLIYYSQIVNDFQKGDIAEGYSVSREKKESFPLTVTSAQKNPTAFYLCASSMAGVTKTEAFFGQGTRLTVV.

The chain is built from TRBV6-1 and TRBJ1-5; weak D call: TRBD1 (6 bases). CDR3 length: 12 amino acids. V was clipped by 6 bases and J by 4 bases, with 7 bases between them. The germline CDR1 and CDR2 sequences are MNHNS and SASEGT. CDR3 DNA: TGTGCCAGCAGCGGACAGAATCAGCCCCAGCATTTT. Residues: CASSGQNQPQHF.

This clone was seen a few times. This chain joins TRBV4-1 and TRBJ2-1; 8 bases line up with TRBD2. Germline V gene lookup returns CDR1 MGHRA and CDR2 YSYEKL. J lost 9 bases, V lost 4 bases, and 11 bases had no gene match. The CDR3 loop spans 15 amino acids. The CDR3 nucleotides read TGCGCCAGCAGCCTATATAGCGGGGCGGACGGTGAGCAGTTCTTC. Encoded protein: CASSLYSGADGEQFF.

The J gene is TRBJ2-1, the V gene TRBV6-5, with TRBD1 matching over 9 bases. V lost 6 bases, J lost 8 bases, and 5 bases stayed unmatched. The germline gives CDR1 MNHEY, CDR2 SVGAGI. The CDR3 spans 13 residues. CDR3 DNA sequence: TGTGCCAGCAGGACAGGGGGAACGGATGAGCAGTTCTTC. This gives the protein CASRTGGTDEQFF.

This CDR3 is CASSLLQVETQYF. In DNA form, the CDR3 reads TGTGCCAGCAGCTTATTGCAGGTAGAGACCCAGTACTTC. V and J are TRBV7-3 and TRBJ2-5; no firm D call. Germline-derived CDR1 and CDR2 are SGHTA and FQGTGA. With 2 bases removed from V and 4 bases from J, the gap between germline ends came to 8 bases. This CDR3 contains 13 residues.

V and J are TRBV7-2 and TRBJ2-5; D remains ambiguous. Trimming stripped 5 bases from V and 6 bases from J, with 16 bases between. There are 14 residues in the CDR3. Germline V gene data show CDR1 as SGHTA and CDR2 as FQGNSA. The CDR3 protein is CASSLVQNQKTQYF. CDR3 in DNA: TGTGCCAGCAGCCTCGTACAGAACCAGAAGACCCAGTACTTC.

The sample holds a few counts of this clone. The chain has TRBV19 and TRBJ1-4; D unresolved. The CDR3 consists of 12 residues. Germline CDR1 is LNHDA and CDR2 is SQIVND (reference sequence). The germline V and J ends were trimmed by 3 bases and 4 bases, with 3 bases remaining between them. CDR3 in amino acids: CASSIGNEKLFF. The CDR3 bases are TGTGCCAGTAGTATCGGTAATGAAAAACTGTTTTTT.

The chain combines TRBV5-6 with TRBJ2-7; D possibly corresponds to TRBD2 (6 bases). The germline V gene encodes CDR1 SGHDT and CDR2 YYEEEE. CDR3 size: 12 residues. Trimming stripped 3 bases from V and 7 bases from J, with 11 bases between. As DNA, the CDR3 is TGTGCCAGCAGCTCCAGCGGGCTGGAGCAGTACTTC. The encoded protein is CASSSSGLEQYF.

The J gene is TRBJ2-5, the V gene TRBV5-4; D remains ambiguous. Trimming took off 2 bases at V and 4 bases at J, with 12 bases between the two ends. Germline V lookup: CDR1 SGHNT, CDR2 YYREEE (reference sequence). This CDR3 has 14 amino acids. The CDR3 protein is CASSLPTAGETQYF. CDR3 nucleotides: TGTGCCAGCAGCTTACCTACCGCTGGAGAGACCCAGTACTTC. Full variable domain (outside the CDR3, taken from reference TRBV5-4 and TRBJ2-5): ETGVTQSPTHLIKTRGQQVTLRCSSQSGHNTVSWYQQALGQGPQFIFQYYREEENGRGNFPPRFSGLQFPNYSSELNVNALELDDSALYLCASSLPTAGETQYFGPGTRLLVL.

The chain employs TRBV9 and TRBJ1-4; 7 nucleotides line up with TRBD1. The CDR3 runs 15 residues. Germline CDR1 is SGDLS and CDR2 is YYNGEE. V shed 0 bases and J 7 bases; nucleotides not matched to a gene: 6. CDR3 DNA: TGTGCCAGCAGCGTAGCAGGGGGTGATGGTGAAAAACTGTTTTTT. Encoded protein: CASSVAGGDGEKLFF.

This chain joins TRBV5-1 and TRBJ1-1; 9 bases are shared with TRBD1. Germline V gene sequence: CDR1 SGHRS, CDR2 YFSETQ. The CDR3 totals 17 residues. J lost 4 bases, V lost 1 base, and 11 bases had no gene match. The CDR3 region is CASSLSRDREVGTEAFF. Written as DNA, the CDR3 is TGCGCCAGCAGCTTGTCCCGGGACAGGGAGGTCGGCACTGAAGCTTTCTTT.

This clone was found a few times. The rearrangement joins TRBV5-1 to TRBJ2-7, with TRBD1 identical over 10 bases. The CDR3 spans 15 residues. Unmatched junction bases numbered 8, after V lost 5 bases and J lost 3 bases. The V gene's germline CDR1 is SGHRS and CDR2 YFSETQ. This chain's CDR3 is CASRVWTGGIYEQYF. DNA of the CDR3: TGCGCCAGCAGGGTATGGACAGGGGGTATCTACGAGCAGTACTTC.

The sample holds one count of this clone. The genes are TRBV5-1 and TRBJ1-1, with 8 bases identical to TRBD1. CDR3 length: 14 amino acids. Trimming took 4 bases from V and 11 from J; bases not matched to a gene: 13. Germline lookup yields CDR1 SGHRS and CDR2 YFSETQ. CDR3 in amino acids: CASSPGQELNVAFF. The CDR3 region has the DNA TGCGCCAGCAGCCCGGGACAGGAACTTAACGTGGCTTTCTTT.

This clone is a singleton in its sample. The J gene is TRBJ2-1, the V gene TRBV18; D is ambiguous. Per the germline V gene, CDR1 is KGHSH and CDR2 is LQKENI. This CDR3 is 13 amino acids long. The germline V and J ends were trimmed by 2 bases and 4 bases, with 6 bases remaining between them. In nucleotides, the CDR3 is TGTGCCAGCTCACCAGGCGGATACAATGAGCAGTTCTTC. Encoded protein: CASSPGGYNEQFF.

This clone was seen only a few times. The J gene is TRBJ1-1, the V gene TRBV5-6; no firm D call. The CDR3 extends over 12 amino acids. The V and J ends lost 3 bases and 6 bases respectively, with 9 bases between them. The germline V gene encodes CDR1 SGHDT and CDR2 YYEEEE. CDR3 nucleotides: TGTGCCAGCAGCTCGTACCAGGCTGAAGCTTTCTTT. Translated, it gives CASSSYQAEAFF.

This rearrangement joins TRBV5-1 to TRBJ2-3; 11 nucleotides match TRBD2. The V and J ends lost 6 bases and 4 bases, in that order; junction bases with no gene match: 1. Germline-derived CDR1 and CDR2 are SGHRS and YFSETQ. This CDR3 spans 13 amino acids. The CDR3 sequence: CASMTSGADTQYF. Written as DNA, the CDR3 is TGCGCCAGCATGACTAGCGGGGCAGATACGCAGTATTTT.

J is TRBJ2-3 and V is TRBV7-2; D remains ambiguous. The CDR3 loop spans 12 amino acids. V dropped 2 bases and J dropped 5 bases, with 5 bases sitting between them. Germline V gene lookup returns CDR1 SGHTA and CDR2 FQGNSA. CDR3 protein: CASSLRQDTQYF. The CDR3 coding sequence is TGTGCCAGCAGCTTACGACAAGATACGCAGTATTTT.

The gene calls are TRBV7-8 and TRBJ1-1, with TRBD1 identical over 9 bases. Germline loops: CDR1 SGHVS, CDR2 FQNEAQ. The CDR3 has 14 residues. J gave up 5 bases and V 5 bases, and 6 bases lay outside the gene matches. As DNA, the CDR3 is TGTGCCAGCAGCCCAGGACAGGGGATGACTGAAGCTTTCTTT. Translated, it gives CASSPGQGMTEAFF.

The chain employs TRBV5-4 and TRBJ2-2, with 7 bases that match TRBD2. Germline CDR1 and CDR2: SGHNT and YYREEE (reference sequence). V lost 0 bases to trimming and J lost 9 bases; unmatched junction nucleotides: 2. The CDR3 has 13 amino acids. The CDR3 sequence is CASSLVGGRELFF. CDR3 bases: TGTGCCAGCAGCTTGGTGGGAGGGAGGGAGCTGTTTTTT.

The chain combines TRBV7-2 with TRBJ1-6; D is perhaps TRBD1 (5 bases). The V end lost 7 bases, the J end lost 7 bases, and 20 bases lay between the germline ends. The CDR3 has 16 amino acids. Germline V lookup: CDR1 SGHTA, CDR2 FQGNSA. In DNA, the CDR3 is TGTGCCAGCACCAGCCCGGGGGGGTTTCAGAATTCACCCCTCCACTTT. This sequence encodes CASTSPGGFQNSPLHF.

The chain couples TRBV6-1 to TRBJ2-1; tentatively, D is TRBD1 (5 bases). This CDR3 has 16 residues. V was shortened by 2 bases and J by 5 bases, with 16 bases between the two germline ends. CDR1 and CDR2 from the germline V gene are MNHNS and SASEGT. CDR3 sequence: CASSESLWGRDNEQFF. The CDR3 nucleotides are TGTGCCAGCAGTGAATCTTTGTGGGGCAGGGACAATGAGCAGTTCTTC.

This chain links TRBV5-4 with TRBJ2-1; possible D gene TRBD2, 7 bases. Trimming took off 10 bases at V and 0 bases at J, with 20 bases between the two ends. Germline CDR1 reads SGHNT; CDR2 reads YYREEE (reference sequence). The CDR3 is 16 residues long. CDR3: CASHGGREGSYNEQFF. DNA for the CDR3: TGTGCCTCTCACGGGGGGCGGGAAGGCTCCTACAATGAGCAGTTCTTC. The variable domain in full, with the rest retrieved from reference TRBV5-4 and TRBJ2-1, is ETGVTQSPTHLIKTRGQQVTLRCSSQSGHNTVSWYQQALGQGPQFIFQYYREEENGRGNFPPRFSGLQFPNYSSELNVNALELDDSALYLCASHGGREGSYNEQFFGPGTRLTVL.

J is TRBJ2-2 and V is TRBV7-3; the D gene is possibly TRBD1 (5 bases). From germline, CDR1 is SGHTA and CDR2 FQGTGA. The CDR3 runs 14 residues. With 4 bases removed from V and 1 base from J, the gap between germline ends came to 7 bases. CDR3 DNA sequence: TGTGCCAGCAGCTCTCAGGGGAACACCGGGGAGCTGTTTTTT. Translated: CASSSQGNTGELFF.